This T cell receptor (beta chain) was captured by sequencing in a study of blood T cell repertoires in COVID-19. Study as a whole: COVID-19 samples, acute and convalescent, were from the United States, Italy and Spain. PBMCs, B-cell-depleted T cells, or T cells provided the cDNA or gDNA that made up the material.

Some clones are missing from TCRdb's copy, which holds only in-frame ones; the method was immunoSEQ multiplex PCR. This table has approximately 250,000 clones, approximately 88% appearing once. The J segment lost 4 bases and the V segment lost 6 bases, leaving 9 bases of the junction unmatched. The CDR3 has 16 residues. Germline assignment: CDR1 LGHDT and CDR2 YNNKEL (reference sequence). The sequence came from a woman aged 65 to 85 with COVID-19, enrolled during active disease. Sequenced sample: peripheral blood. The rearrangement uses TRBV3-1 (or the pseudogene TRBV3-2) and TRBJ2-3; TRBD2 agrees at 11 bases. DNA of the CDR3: TGTGCCAGCAGTTTAGGACTAGCGGGCGTCGCAGATACGCAGTATTTT. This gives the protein CASSLGLAGVADTQYF.